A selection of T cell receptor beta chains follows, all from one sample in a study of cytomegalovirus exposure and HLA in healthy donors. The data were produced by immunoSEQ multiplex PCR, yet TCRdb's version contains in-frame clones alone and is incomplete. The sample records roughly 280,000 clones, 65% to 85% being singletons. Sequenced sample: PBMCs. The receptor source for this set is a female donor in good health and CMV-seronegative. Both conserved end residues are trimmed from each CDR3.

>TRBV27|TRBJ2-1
ASSPLGLAGRYEQF
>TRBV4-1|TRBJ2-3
ASSQDDSSGRGADTQY
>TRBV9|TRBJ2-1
ASQRTSGTYNEQF
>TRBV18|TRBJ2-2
ASSPPSGELF
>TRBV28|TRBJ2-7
ASNRGGQGNYEQY
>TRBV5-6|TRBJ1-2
ASRKTGTGHYGYT
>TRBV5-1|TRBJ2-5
ASSGGNQETQY
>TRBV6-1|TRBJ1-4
ASRMQILPNEKLF
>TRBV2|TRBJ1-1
ASCVTAQTEAF
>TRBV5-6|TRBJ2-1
ASRAQGRERNEQF
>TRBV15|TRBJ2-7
ATSRAGSSYEQY
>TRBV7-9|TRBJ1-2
ASSSLQGRGGYT
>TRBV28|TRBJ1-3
ASRGRSWGREGGNTIY
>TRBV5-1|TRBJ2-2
ASSLAGGDTGELF
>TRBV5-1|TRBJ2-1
ASSLAGTSGSRSWNEQF
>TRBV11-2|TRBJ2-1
ASSRSGVHEQF
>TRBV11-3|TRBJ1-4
ASSLGRAATNEKLF
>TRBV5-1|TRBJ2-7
ASSTGQYYEQY
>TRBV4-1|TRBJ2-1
ASGLAGELYEQF
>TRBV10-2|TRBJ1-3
ASSEGAGNTIY
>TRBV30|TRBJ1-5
AWSGGTGNQPQH
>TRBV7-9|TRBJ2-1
SSSPDRVLNNEQF
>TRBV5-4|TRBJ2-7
ASSDGLAGGAYEQY
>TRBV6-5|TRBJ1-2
ASSLTGATYGYT
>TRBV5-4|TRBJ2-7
ASSLDLASSYEQY
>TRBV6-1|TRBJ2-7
ASSEAHGDLSSYEQY
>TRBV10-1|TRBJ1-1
ASSELSGTEAF
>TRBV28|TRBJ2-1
ASSSPGDKTYNEQF
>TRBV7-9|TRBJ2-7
ASSRGAGEIYEQY
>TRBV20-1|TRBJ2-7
SAQSSYEQY
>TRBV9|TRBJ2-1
ASSVGTSQGNEQF
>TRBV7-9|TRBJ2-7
ASSLEGTGGKD
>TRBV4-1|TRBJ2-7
ASSAGLSSYEQY
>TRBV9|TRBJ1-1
ASSAPGGGNTEAF
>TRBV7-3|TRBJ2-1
ASSPGTSGYNEQF
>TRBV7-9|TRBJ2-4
ASSFWAGGDIQY
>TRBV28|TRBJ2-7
ATEPLAGGGEQY
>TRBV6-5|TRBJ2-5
ASSYGGLRQETQY
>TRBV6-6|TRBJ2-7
ASSYRDTDYEQY
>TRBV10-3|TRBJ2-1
AISERLAGYNEQF
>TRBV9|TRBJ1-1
ASSETSGNTEAF
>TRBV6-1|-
AIPRGNEQY
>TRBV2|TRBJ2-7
DRTFGLHHYEQY
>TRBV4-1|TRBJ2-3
ASSQESSGRADTQY
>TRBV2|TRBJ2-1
ASSYIGFFGGRGRDNEQF
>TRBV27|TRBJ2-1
ASSAGGNEQF
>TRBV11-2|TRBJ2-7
ASSLTSSAMEQY
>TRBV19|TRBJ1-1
ASTTTGLSNTEAF